These T cell receptor beta chains were read from a single sample in a study of blood T cell repertoires in COVID-19. Produced via immunoSEQ multiplex PCR; TCRdb's table is partial and in-frame only. The sample has more than 85,000 clones, 90% seen once. Material: peripheral blood. These receptor sequences come from a man aged 60 to 75 with acute or convalescent COVID-19. The CDR3 runs from the conserved cysteine through the conserved F or W. The D gene is left open where the match is weak. Where a row states a size, it is once, few, many or the class of an expanded clone; other rows omit it.

D gene: TRBD1
V gene: TRBV11-2
clone size: NA
J gene: TRBJ1-1
CDR3 protein: CASSPTGGAGTEAFF
CDR3 DNA: TGTGCCAGCAGCCCCACAGGGGGCGCGGGGACTGAAGCTTTCTTT

D gene: NA
V gene: TRBV9
clone size: NA
J gene: TRBJ2-7
CDR3 protein: CASSVAAGPSYEQYF
CDR3 DNA: TGTGCCAGCAGCGTGGCGGCGGGACCCTCCTACGAGCAGTACTTC

D gene: NA
V gene: TRBV7-2
clone size: NA
J gene: TRBJ1-2
CDR3 protein: CASSGERHSYGYTF
CDR3 DNA: TGTGCCAGCAGCGGCGAAAGACACAGCTATGGCTACACCTTC

D gene: TRBD1
V gene: TRBV11-3
clone size: NA
J gene: TRBJ1-2
CDR3 protein: CASSLEGQHYGYTF
CDR3 DNA: TGTGCCAGCAGCTTAGAGGGACAGCACTATGGCTACACCTTC

D gene: TRBD1
V gene: TRBV7-9
clone size: NA
J gene: TRBJ2-5
CDR3 protein: CASSLAGSFGTGAWETQYF
CDR3 DNA: TGTGCCAGCAGCTTAGCCGGGTCTTTCGGGACAGGGGCGTGGGAGACCCAGTACTTC

D gene: NA
V gene: TRBV10-1
clone size: NA
J gene: TRBJ2-5
CDR3 protein: CASSESGALEETQYF
CDR3 DNA: TGCGCCAGCAGTGAGTCGGGAGCCTTGGAAGAGACCCAGTACTTC

D gene: TRBD2
V gene: TRBV19
clone size: NA
J gene: TRBJ2-1
CDR3 protein: CASSALTSGSVDEQFF
CDR3 DNA: TGTGCCAGTAGTGCACTGACTAGCGGGAGTGTCGATGAGCAGTTCTTC

D gene: NA
V gene: TRBV24-1
clone size: NA
J gene: TRBJ2-7
CDR3 protein: CATSEGTSYEQYF
CDR3 DNA: TGTGCCACCAGTGAGGGCACATCCTACGAGCAGTACTTC

D gene: NA
V gene: TRBV29-1
clone size: NA
J gene: TRBJ1-1
CDR3 protein: CSVEGRLNTEAFF
CDR3 DNA: TGCAGCGTTGAGGGCAGGCTGAACACTGAAGCTTTCTTT

D gene: TRBD1
V gene: TRBV28
clone size: NA
J gene: TRBJ2-1
CDR3 protein: CASSLVRTGFGEQFF
CDR3 DNA: TGTGCCAGCAGTTTAGTTAGGACAGGGTTTGGTGAGCAGTTCTTC

D gene: TRBD2
V gene: TRBV4-2
clone size: NA
J gene: TRBJ2-1
CDR3 protein: CASSQDVGGEQFF
CDR3 DNA: TGTGCCAGCAGCCAAGATGTGGGGGGGGAGCAGTTCTTC

D gene: NA
V gene: TRBV2
clone size: NA
J gene: TRBJ2-7
CDR3 protein: CASSQDSYEQYF
CDR3 DNA: TGTGCCAGCAGTCAGGACTCCTACGAGCAGTACTTC

D gene: NA
V gene: TRBV4-2
clone size: NA
J gene: TRBJ2-7
CDR3 protein: CASSQDLAQYEQYF
CDR3 DNA: TGTGCCAGCAGCCAAGATCTGGCTCAGTACGAGCAGTACTTC

D gene: TRBD2
V gene: TRBV6-2/TRBV6-3
clone size: few
J gene: TRBJ2-7
CDR3 protein: CASSYSPWTSGKYEQYF
CDR3 DNA: TGTGCCAGCAGTTATAGCCCCTGGACTAGCGGAAAATACGAGCAGTACTTC

D gene: TRBD1
V gene: TRBV25-1
clone size: NA
J gene: TRBJ2-7
CDR3 protein: CASSPNVAGGDHEQYF
CDR3 DNA: TGTGCCAGCAGTCCAAACGTTGCAGGGGGAGACCACGAGCAGTACTTC

D gene: TRBD2
V gene: TRBV4-3
clone size: NA
J gene: TRBJ2-1
CDR3 protein: CASSQVSSGPYNEQFF
CDR3 DNA: TGCGCCAGCAGCCAAGTTTCTAGCGGTCCCTACAATGAGCAGTTCTTC

D gene: NA
V gene: TRBV28
clone size: NA
J gene: TRBJ2-7
CDR3 protein: CASSQDRGLGQYF
CDR3 DNA: TGTGCCAGCAGTCAAGATCGGGGGTTAGGGCAGTACTTC

D gene: TRBD1
V gene: TRBV5-4
clone size: NA
J gene: TRBJ2-3
CDR3 protein: CASSPTGTTDTQYF
CDR3 DNA: TGTGCCAGCAGCCCGACAGGGACAACAGATACGCAGTATTTT

D gene: NA
V gene: TRBV19
clone size: NA
J gene: TRBJ1-5
CDR3 protein: CASTILSGGNQPQHF
CDR3 DNA: TGTGCCAGTACTATCCTCAGCGGCGGCAATCAGCCCCAGCATTTT

D gene: TRBD2
V gene: TRBV9
clone size: NA
J gene: TRBJ2-1
CDR3 protein: CASSVVGGSSYNEQFF
CDR3 DNA: TGTGCCAGCAGCGTAGTCGGGGGGAGCTCCTACAATGAGCAGTTCTTC

D gene: NA
V gene: TRBV10-3
clone size: NA
J gene: TRBJ2-2
CDR3 protein: CAISDTENTGELFF
CDR3 DNA: TGTGCCATCAGTGATACAGAGAACACCGGGGAGCTGTTTTTT

D gene: NA
V gene: TRBV21-1
clone size: NA
J gene: TRBJ2-7
CDR3 protein: CATEGLGSCYEQYF
CDR3 DNA: TGTGCCACAGAAGGTCTAGGTAGTTGCTACGAGCAGTACTTC

D gene: NA
V gene: TRBV5-1
clone size: NA
J gene: TRBJ2-2
CDR3 protein: CASSLDTREATGELFF
CDR3 DNA: TGCGCCAGCAGCTTGGATACTAGGGAAGCCACCGGGGAGCTGTTTTTT

D gene: NA
V gene: TRBV2
clone size: NA
J gene: TRBJ1-5
CDR3 protein: CASSGGRVPNQPQHF
CDR3 DNA: TGTGCCAGCAGTGGGGGCAGGGTTCCAAATCAGCCCCAGCATTTT

D gene: TRBD2
V gene: TRBV28
clone size: NA
J gene: TRBJ2-7
CDR3 protein: CASNSLGAGGPYEQYF
CDR3 DNA: TGTGCCAGCAACTCCCTGGGGGCGGGAGGGCCCTACGAGCAGTACTTC

D gene: TRBD2
V gene: TRBV4-3
clone size: NA
J gene: TRBJ2-1
CDR3 protein: CASSQGTSGANSYNEQFF
CDR3 DNA: TGCGCCAGCAGCCAAGGGACTAGCGGGGCCAACTCCTACAATGAGCAGTTCTTC

D gene: TRBD1
V gene: TRBV6-5
clone size: NA
J gene: TRBJ1-3
CDR3 protein: CASSQGQFSGNTIYF
CDR3 DNA: TGTGCCAGCAGTCAGGGACAGTTCTCTGGAAACACCATATATTTT

D gene: TRBD2
V gene: TRBV18
clone size: NA
J gene: TRBJ2-5
CDR3 protein: CASSTTGIRTSGIGDSETQYF
CDR3 DNA: TGTGCCAGCTCAACAACAGGGATTCGGACTAGCGGGATAGGGGACTCAGAGACCCAGTACTTC

D gene: NA
V gene: TRBV4-2
clone size: once
J gene: TRBJ2-5
CDR3 protein: CASSQDGAGLGETQYF
CDR3 DNA: TGTGCCAGCAGCCAAGATGGGGCAGGGTTAGGTGAGACCCAGTACTTC

D gene: TRBD1
V gene: TRBV7-9
clone size: NA
J gene: TRBJ2-1
CDR3 protein: CASSLVGGPYNEQFF
CDR3 DNA: TGTGCCAGCAGCTTAGTAGGGGGCCCCTACAATGAGCAGTTCTTC

D gene: NA
V gene: TRBV20-1
clone size: NA
J gene: TRBJ2-3
CDR3 protein: CSASLLGADTQYF
CDR3 DNA: TGCAGTGCTAGTCTTCTGGGCGCGGATACGCAGTATTTT

D gene: NA
V gene: TRBV28
clone size: NA
J gene: TRBJ2-4
CDR3 protein: CASSTRGMRGKNIQYF
CDR3 DNA: TGTGCCAGCAGTACCCGGGGGATGAGGGGCAAAAACATTCAGTACTTC

D gene: TRBD2
V gene: TRBV11-3
clone size: NA
J gene: TRBJ2-5
CDR3 protein: CASSFSGLETQYF
CDR3 DNA: TGTGCCAGCAGCTTTAGCGGGTTAGAGACCCAGTACTTC

D gene: NA
V gene: TRBV5-1
clone size: NA
J gene: TRBJ2-1
CDR3 protein: CASGNGEWNEQFF
CDR3 DNA: TGCGCCAGCGGGAACGGGGAGTGGAATGAGCAGTTCTTC

D gene: TRBD2
V gene: TRBV29-1
clone size: NA
J gene: TRBJ2-1
CDR3 protein: CSVESPGLVDEQFF
CDR3 DNA: TGCAGCGTTGAATCTCCGGGACTAGTCGATGAGCAGTTCTTC